This T cell receptor (beta chain) emerged from a study of stem cell transplantation in POMP-related autoinflammatory disease. The assay was immunoSEQ multiplex PCR, and TCRdb's table has in-frame clones only and misses some. The data show more than 8,500 clones, roughly 83% seen once. This clone was found a few times. This CDR3 contains 14 residues. Germline assignment: CDR1 SGHDN and CDR2 FVKESK. Trimming pared 4 bases from V and 7 bases from J, leaving 16 bases between. The sample was CD4+ T cells from PBMCs, taken after stem cell transplantation. This chain uses TRBV14 with TRBJ2-5; possibly TRBD2 for D (6 bases). The sequence was obtained from a human patient with POMP-related autoinflammation and immune dysregulation (PRAID). The T cells may come from the graft donor. The DNA of the CDR3 is TGTGCCAGCAGCCCCCTTTTGTCCGGGGGGACCCAGTACTTC. Its translation is CASSPLLSGGTQYF.